This T cell receptor (beta chain) was recorded in a study of cytomegalovirus exposure and HLA in healthy donors. The study's findings and limits: Follow-up analysis later connected one missense variant in DCLRE1C with trimming of TCR beta V- and J-genes. It was 150 or so TCR beta chains that were listed as cytomegalovirus-associated.

60 Vbeta and 13 Jbeta primers were used in PCR. Assay: immunoSEQ multiplex PCR; the TCRdb copy retains only in-frame clones and omits some. The table has approximately 160,000 clones, 75% to 80% seen once; the top ten hold approximately 2.4%. Remarks on this clone: Its antigen is as yet unknown.

Material for sequencing was PBMCs. This receptor was obtained from a woman aged 40-49 years in good health and CMV-seropositive.

The chain's CDR3 is CASSPAGQGGEQFF. CDR3 sequence (DNA): TGTGCCAGCTCACCAGCGGGACAGGGAGGTGAGCAGTTCTTC. The genes are TRBV18 and TRBJ2-1; TRBD1 agrees at 9 bases. The CDR3 consists of 14 residues. CDR1 and CDR2 (germline): KGHSH, LQKENI. J was trimmed by 9 bases and V by 2 bases; bases with no gene match: 5.